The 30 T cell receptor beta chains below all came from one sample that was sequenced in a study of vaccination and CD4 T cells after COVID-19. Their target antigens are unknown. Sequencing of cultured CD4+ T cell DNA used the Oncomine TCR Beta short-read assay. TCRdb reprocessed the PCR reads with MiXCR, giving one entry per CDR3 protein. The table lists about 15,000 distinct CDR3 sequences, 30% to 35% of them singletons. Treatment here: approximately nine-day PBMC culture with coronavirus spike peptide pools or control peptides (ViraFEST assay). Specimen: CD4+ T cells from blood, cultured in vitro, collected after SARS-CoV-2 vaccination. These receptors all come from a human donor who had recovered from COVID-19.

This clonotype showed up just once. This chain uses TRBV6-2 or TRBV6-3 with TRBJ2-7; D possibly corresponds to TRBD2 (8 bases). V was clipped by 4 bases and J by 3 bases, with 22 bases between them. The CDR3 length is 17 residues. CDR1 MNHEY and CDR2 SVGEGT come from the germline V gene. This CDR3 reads CASSSDRWGLGVYEQYF. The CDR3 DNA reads TGTGCCAGCAGTTCGGACAGGTGGGGACTAGGAGTCTACGAGCAGTACTTC.

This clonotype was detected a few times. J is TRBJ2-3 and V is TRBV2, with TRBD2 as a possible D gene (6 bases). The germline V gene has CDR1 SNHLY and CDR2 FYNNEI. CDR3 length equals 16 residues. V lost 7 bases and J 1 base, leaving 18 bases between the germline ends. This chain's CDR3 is CASTERRGLGTDTQYF. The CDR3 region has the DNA TGTGCCAGCACAGAACGGAGGGGCTTGGGCACAGATACGCAGTATTTT.

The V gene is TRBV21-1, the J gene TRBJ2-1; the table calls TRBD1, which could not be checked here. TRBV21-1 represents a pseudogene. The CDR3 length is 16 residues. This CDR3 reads CASSKAGQEASNEQFF. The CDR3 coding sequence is TGTGCCAGCAGCAAAGCGGGACAGGAGGCCTCCAATGAGCAGTTCTTC.

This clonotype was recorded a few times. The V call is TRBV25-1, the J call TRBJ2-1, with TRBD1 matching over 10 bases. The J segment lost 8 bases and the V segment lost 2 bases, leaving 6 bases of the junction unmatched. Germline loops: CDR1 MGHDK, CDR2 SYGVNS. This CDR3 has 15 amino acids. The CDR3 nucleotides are TGTGCCAGCAGTGAAAGGGACAGGGGCGGGCATGAGCAGTTCTTC. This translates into CASSERDRGGHEQFF. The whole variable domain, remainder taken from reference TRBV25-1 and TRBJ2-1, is EADIYQTPRYLVIGTGKKITLECSQTMGHDKMYWYQQDPGMELHLIHYSYGVNSTEKGDLSSESTVSRIRTEHFPLTLESARPSHTSQYLCASSERDRGGHEQFFGPGTRLTVL.

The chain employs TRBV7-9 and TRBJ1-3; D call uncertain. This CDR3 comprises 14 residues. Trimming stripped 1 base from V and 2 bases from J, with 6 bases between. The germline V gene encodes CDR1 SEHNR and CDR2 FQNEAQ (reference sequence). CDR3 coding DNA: TGTGCCAGCAGCTTAGGGACGGCTGGAAACACCATATATTTT. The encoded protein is CASSLGTAGNTIYF. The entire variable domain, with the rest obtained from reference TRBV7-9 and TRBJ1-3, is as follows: DTGVSQNPRHKITKRGQNVTFRCDPISEHNRLYWYRQTLGQGPEFLTYFQNEAQLEKSRLLSDRFSAERPKGSFSTLEIQRTEQGDSAMYLCASSLGTAGNTIYFGEGSWLTVV.

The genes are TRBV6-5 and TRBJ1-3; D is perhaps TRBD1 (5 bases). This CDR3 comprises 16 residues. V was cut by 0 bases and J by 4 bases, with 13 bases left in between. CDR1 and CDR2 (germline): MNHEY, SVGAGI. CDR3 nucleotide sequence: TGTGCCAGCAGTTACTCCTCAGGAGGGGTCGGAAACACCATATATTTT. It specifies CASSYSSGGVGNTIYF.

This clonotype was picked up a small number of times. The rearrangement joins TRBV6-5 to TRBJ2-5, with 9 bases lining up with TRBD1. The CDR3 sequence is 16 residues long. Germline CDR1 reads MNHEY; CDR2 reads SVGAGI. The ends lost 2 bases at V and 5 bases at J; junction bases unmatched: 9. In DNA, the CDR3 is TGTGCCAGCAGTTACAGAAACAGGGGGCGCGAGGAGACCCAGTACTTC. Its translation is CASSYRNRGREETQYF.

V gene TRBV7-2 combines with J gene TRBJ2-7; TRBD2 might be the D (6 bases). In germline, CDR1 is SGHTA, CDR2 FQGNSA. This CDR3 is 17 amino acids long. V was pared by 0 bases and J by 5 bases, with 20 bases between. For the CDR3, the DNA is TGTGCCAGCAGCTTAGCCCCATCGCGGGACTTTATCAACGAGCAGTACTTC. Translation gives CASSLAPSRDFINEQYF. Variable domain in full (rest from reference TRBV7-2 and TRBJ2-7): GAGVSQSPSNKVTEKGKDVELRCDPISGHTALYWYRQSLGQGLEFLIYFQGNSAPDKSGLPSDRFSAERTGGSVSTLTIQRTQQEDSAVYLCASSLAPSRDFINEQYFGPGTRLTVT.

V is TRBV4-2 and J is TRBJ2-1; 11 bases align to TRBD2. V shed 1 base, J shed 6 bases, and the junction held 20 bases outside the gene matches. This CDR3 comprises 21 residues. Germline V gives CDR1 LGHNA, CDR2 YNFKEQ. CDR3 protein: CASSQGASGLAVGGRPNEQFF. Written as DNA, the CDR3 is TGTGCCAGCAGCCAAGGCGCCTCGGGACTAGCGGTAGGGGGTCGACCCAATGAGCAGTTCTTC.

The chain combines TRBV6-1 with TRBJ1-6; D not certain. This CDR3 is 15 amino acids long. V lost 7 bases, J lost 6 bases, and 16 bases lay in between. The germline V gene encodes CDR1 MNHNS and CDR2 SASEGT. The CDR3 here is CASTGERAPNSPLHF. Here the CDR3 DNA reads TGTGCCAGCACCGGAGAGCGGGCCCCTAATTCACCCCTCCACTTT.

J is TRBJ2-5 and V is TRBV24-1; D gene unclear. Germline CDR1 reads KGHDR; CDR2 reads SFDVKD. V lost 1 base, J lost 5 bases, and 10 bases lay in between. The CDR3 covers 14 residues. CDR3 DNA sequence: TGTGCCACCAGTGATTTCTCTTTTAGGGAGACCCAGTACTTC. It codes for CATSDFSFRETQYF.

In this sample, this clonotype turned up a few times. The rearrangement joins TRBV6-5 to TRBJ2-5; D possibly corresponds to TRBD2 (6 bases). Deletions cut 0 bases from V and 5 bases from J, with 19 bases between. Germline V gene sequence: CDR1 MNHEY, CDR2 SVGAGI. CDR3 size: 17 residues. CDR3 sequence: CASSYSGHTGLRETQYF. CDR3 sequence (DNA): TGTGCCAGCAGTTACTCGGGCCACACCGGACTAAGGGAGACCCAGTACTTC.

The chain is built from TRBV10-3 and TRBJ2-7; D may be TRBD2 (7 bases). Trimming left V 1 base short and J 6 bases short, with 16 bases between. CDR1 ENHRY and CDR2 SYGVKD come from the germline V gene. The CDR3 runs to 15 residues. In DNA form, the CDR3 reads TGTGCCATCAGTGAGTTGAAGGGGGGGTCGGGCGAGCAGTACTTC. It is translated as CAISELKGGSGEQYF.

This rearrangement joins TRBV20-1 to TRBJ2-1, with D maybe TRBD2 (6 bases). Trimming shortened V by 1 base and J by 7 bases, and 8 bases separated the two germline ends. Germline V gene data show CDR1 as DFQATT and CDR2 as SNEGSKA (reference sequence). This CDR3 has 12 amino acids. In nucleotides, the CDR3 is TGCAGTGCTAGAGGTGGGGGGAATGAGCAGTTCTTC. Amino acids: CSARGGGNEQFF.

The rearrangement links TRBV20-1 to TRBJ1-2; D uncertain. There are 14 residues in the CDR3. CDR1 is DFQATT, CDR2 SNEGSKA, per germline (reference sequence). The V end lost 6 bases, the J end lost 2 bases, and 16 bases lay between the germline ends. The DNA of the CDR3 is TGCAGTGCCACAGACCCGGATACCAACTATGGCTACACCTTC. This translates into CSATDPDTNYGYTF.

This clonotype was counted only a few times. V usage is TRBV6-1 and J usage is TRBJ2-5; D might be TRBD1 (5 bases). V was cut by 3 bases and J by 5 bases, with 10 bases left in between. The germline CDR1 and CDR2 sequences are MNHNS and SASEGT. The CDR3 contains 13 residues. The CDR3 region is CASSDSGFETQYF. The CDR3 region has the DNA TGTGCCAGCAGTGACTCAGGGTTCGAGACCCAGTACTTC.

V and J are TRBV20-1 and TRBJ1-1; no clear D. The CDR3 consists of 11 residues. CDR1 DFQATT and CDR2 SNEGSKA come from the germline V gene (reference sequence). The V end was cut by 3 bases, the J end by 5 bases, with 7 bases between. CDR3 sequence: CSARVDTEAFF. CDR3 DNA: TGCAGTGCTAGGGTGGATACTGAAGCTTTCTTT.

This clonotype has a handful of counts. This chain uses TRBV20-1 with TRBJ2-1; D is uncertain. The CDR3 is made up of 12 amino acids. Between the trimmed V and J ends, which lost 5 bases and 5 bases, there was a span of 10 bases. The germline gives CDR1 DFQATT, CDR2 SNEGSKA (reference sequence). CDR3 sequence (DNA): TGCAGTGCTTGGTTTCTGAACAATGAGCAGTTCTTC. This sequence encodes CSAWFLNNEQFF.

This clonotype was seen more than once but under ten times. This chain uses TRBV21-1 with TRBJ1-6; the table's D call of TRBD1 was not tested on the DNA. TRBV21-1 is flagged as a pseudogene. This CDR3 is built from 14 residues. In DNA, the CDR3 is TGTGCCAGCAGTCGTAAGGGGTATAATTCACCCCTCCACTTT. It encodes CASSRKGYNSPLHF.

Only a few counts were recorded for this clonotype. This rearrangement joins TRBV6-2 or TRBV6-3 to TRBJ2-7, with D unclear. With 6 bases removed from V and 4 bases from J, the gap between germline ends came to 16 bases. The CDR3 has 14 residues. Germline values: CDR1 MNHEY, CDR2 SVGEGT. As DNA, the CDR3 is TGTGCCAGCAGGGCCGGACCGGTCCCTTACGAGCAGTACTTC. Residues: CASRAGPVPYEQYF.

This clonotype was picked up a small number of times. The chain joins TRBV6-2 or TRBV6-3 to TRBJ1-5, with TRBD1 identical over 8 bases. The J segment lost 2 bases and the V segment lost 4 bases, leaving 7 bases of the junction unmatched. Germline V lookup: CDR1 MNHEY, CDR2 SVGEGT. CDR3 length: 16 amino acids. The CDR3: CASSFYQGAGNQPQHF. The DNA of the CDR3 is TGTGCCAGCAGTTTCTACCAGGGGGCAGGCAATCAGCCCCAGCATTTT.

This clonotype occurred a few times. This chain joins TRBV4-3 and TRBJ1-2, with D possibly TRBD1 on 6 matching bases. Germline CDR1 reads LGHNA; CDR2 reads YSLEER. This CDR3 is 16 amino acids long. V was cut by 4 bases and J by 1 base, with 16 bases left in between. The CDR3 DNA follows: TGCGCCAGCAGCCCCCAAGCAGGGGCGATTAACTATGGCTACACCTTC. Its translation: CASSPQAGAINYGYTF.

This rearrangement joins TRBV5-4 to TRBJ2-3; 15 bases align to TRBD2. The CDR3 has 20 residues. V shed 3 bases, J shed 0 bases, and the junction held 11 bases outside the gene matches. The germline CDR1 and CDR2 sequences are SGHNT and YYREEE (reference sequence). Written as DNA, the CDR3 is TGTGCCAGCAGCTCCCCGGGACTAGCGGGAGGAATACATAGCACAGATACGCAGTATTTT. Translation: CASSSPGLAGGIHSTDTQYF.

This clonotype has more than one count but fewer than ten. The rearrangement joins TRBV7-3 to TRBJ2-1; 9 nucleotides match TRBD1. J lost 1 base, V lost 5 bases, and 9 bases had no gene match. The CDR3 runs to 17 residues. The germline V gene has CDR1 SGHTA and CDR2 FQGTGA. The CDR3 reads CASSHTRGQGSYNEQFF. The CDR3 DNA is TGTGCCAGCAGCCATACCCGAGGACAGGGGTCCTACAATGAGCAGTTCTTC.

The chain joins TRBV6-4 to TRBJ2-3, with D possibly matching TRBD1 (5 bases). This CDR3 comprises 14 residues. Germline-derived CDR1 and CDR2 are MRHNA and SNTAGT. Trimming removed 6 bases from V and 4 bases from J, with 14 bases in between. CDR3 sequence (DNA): TGTGCCAGCAGGGTGCAGGGCAGTGCAGATACGCAGTATTTT. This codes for CASRVQGSADTQYF.

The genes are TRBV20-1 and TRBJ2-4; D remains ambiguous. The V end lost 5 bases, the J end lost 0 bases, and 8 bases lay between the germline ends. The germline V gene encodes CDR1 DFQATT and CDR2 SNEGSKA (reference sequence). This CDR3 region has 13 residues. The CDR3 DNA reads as TGCAGTGCTCGTCCGGAAGCCAAAAACATTCAGTACTTC. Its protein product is CSARPEAKNIQYF.

CDR3: CASSSLAGTPYEQYF. The CDR3 bases are TGTGCCAGCAGTTCCTTAGCGGGAACCCCCTACGAGCAGTACTTC. This chain uses TRBV6-5 with TRBJ2-7, with TRBD2 matching over 8 bases. Trimming cost V 4 bases and J 2 bases; bases outside gene matches: 7. Germline CDR1 is MNHEY and CDR2 is SVGAGI. The CDR3 covers 15 residues.

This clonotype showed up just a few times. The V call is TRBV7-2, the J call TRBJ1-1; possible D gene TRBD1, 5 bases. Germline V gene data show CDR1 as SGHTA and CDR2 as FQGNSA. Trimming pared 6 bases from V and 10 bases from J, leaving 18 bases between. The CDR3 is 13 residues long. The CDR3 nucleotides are TGTGCCAGCAGTCCTGAGAGATATAGGGGAGCTTTCTTT. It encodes CASSPERYRGAFF.

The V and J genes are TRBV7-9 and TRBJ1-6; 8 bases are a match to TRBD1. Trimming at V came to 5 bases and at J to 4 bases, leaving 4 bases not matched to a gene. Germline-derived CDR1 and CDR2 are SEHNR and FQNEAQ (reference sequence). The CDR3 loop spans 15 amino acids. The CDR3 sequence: CASSPQGVYNSPLHF. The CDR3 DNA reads TGTGCCAGCAGCCCACAGGGGGTTTATAATTCACCCCTCCACTTT.

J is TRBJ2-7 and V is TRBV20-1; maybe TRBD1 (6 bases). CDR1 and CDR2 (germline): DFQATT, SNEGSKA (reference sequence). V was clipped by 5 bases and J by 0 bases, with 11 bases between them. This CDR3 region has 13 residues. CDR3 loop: CSAGTLNSYEQYF. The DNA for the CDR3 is TGCAGTGCTGGGACATTAAACTCCTACGAGCAGTACTTC.